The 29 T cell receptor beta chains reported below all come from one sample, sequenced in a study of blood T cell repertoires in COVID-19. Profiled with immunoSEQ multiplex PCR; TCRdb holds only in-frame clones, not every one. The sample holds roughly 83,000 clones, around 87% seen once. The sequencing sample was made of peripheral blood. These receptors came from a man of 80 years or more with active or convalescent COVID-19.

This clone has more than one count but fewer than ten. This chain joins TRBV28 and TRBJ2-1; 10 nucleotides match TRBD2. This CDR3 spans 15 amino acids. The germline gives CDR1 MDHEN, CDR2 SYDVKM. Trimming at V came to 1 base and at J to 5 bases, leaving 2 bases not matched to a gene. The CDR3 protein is CASSLLAGGNNEQFF. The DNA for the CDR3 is TGTGCCAGCAGTTTATTAGCGGGGGGCAACAATGAGCAGTTCTTC.

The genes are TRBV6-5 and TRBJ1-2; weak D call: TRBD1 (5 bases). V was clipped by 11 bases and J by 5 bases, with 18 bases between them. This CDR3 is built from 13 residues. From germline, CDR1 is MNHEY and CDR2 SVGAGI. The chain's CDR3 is CAVEVAGSYGYTF. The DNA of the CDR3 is TGTGCCGTCGAGGTGGCAGGGTCATATGGCTACACCTTC.

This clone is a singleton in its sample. CDR3 loop: CASSDRDRDEKLFF. CDR3 sequence (DNA): TGTGCCAGTAGTGACCGGGACAGGGACGAAAAACTGTTTTTT. V and J are TRBV19 and TRBJ1-4; TRBD1 agrees at 9 bases. CDR1 is LNHDA and CDR2 is SQIVND in the germline V gene (reference sequence). Germline trimming cut 5 bases from V and 8 bases from J; bases unmatched to any gene: 6. The CDR3 extends over 14 amino acids.

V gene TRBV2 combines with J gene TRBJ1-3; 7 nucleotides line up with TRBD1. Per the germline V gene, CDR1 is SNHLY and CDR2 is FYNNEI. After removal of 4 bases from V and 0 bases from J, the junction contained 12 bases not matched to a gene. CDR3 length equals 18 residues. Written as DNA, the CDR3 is TGTGCCAGCAGTGTGGACAGGCCTGGTAGGGTCTCTGGAAACACCATATATTTT. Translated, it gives CASSVDRPGRVSGNTIYF.

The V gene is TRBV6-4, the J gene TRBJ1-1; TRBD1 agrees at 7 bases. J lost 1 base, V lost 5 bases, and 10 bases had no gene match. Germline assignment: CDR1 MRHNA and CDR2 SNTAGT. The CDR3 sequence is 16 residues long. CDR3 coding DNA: TGTGCCAGCAGTTTTACCCCGGACAGGAGGAACACTGAAGCTTTCTTT. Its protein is CASSFTPDRRNTEAFF.

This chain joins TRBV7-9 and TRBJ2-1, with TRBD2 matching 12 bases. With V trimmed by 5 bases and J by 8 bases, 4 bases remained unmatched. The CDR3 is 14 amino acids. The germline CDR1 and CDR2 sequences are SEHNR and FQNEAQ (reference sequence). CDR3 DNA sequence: TGTGCCAGCAGCCAGACTAGCGGGAGAGATGAGCAGTTCTTC. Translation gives CASSQTSGRDEQFF.

In DNA form, the CDR3 reads TGCGCCAGCAGCTTGGTTCGACAGGCCCCGATGACAACTAATGAAAAACTGTTTTTT. Translated, it gives CASSLVRQAPMTTNEKLFF. V and J are TRBV5-1 and TRBJ1-4; possibly TRBD1 for D (6 bases). The germline gives CDR1 SGHRS, CDR2 YFSETQ. The ends were cut back, 0 bases at V and 0 bases at J, with 18 bases in the middle. This CDR3 contains 19 residues. Looking up the rest from reference TRBV5-1 and TRBJ1-4 gives the full variable domain: KAGVTQTPRYLIKTRGQQVTLSCSPISGHRSVSWYQQTPGQGLQFLFEYFSETQRNKGNFPGRFSGRQFSNSRSEMNVSTLELGDSALYLCASSLVRQAPMTTNEKLFFGSGTQLSVL.

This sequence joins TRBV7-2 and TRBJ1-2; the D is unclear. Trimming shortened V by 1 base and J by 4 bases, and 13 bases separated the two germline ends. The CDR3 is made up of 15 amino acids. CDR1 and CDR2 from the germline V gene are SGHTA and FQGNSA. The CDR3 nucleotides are TGTGCCAGCAGCTTAGAAAGGGCGGGAGTCTATGGCTACACCTTC. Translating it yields CASSLERAGVYGYTF.

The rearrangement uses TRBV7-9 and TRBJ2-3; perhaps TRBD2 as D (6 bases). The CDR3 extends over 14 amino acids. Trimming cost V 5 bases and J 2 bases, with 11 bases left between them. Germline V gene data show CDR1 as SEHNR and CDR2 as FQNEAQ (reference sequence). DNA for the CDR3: TGTGCCAGCAGCCCTGGGACTGCCACAGATACGCAGTATTTT. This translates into CASSPGTATDTQYF. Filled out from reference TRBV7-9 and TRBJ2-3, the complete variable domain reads DTGVSQNPRHKITKRGQNVTFRCDPISEHNRLYWYRQTLGQGPEFLTYFQNEAQLEKSRLLSDRFSAERPKGSFSTLEIQRTEQGDSAMYLCASSPGTATDTQYFGPGTRLTVL.

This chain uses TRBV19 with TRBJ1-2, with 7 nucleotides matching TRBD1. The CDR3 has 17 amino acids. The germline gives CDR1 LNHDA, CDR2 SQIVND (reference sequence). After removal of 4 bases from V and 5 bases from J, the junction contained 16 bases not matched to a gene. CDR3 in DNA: TGTGCCAGTAGTAAGGACAGGACGATCTTTTCGGGATATGGCTACACCTTC. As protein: CASSKDRTIFSGYGYTF.

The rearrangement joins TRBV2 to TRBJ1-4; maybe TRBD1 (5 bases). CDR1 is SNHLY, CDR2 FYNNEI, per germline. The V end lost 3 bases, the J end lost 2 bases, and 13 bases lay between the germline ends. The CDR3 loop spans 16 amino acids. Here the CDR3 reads CASSDRGRETNEKLFF. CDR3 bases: TGTGCCAGCAGTGATCGGGGGAGGGAGACTAATGAAAAACTGTTTTTT.

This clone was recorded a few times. The CDR3 region has the DNA TGCAGTGCTAGTCTGTCTTCACCCCTCCACTTT. This encodes CSASLSSPLHF. The chain links TRBV20-1 to TRBJ1-6; D gene ambiguous. Trimming took 3 bases from V and 9 from J, leaving 6 bases between them. The germline gives CDR1 DFQATT, CDR2 SNEGSKA (reference sequence). The CDR3 is 11 amino acids.

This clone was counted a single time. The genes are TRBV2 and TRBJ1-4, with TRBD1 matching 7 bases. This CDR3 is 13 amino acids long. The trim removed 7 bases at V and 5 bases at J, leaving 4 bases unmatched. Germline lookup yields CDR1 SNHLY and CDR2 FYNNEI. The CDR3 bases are TGTGCCAGCATACGAGGGGGCAATGAAAAACTGTTTTTT. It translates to CASIRGGNEKLFF.

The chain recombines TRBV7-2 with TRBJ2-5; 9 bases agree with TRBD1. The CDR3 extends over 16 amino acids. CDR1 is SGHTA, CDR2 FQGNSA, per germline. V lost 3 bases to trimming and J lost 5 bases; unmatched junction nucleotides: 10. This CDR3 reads CASSLSGDRVRETQYF. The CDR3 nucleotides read TGTGCCAGCAGCTTGAGTGGGGACAGGGTCCGGGAGACCCAGTACTTC.

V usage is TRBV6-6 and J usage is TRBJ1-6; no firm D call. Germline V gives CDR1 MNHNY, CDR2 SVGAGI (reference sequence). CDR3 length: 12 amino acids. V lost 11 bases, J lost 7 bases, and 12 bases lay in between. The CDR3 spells CAGHVQNSPLHF. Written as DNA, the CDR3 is TGTGCCGGGCACGTACAGAATTCACCCCTCCACTTT.

CDR3 loop: CSVLAQGNTEAFF. The CDR3 DNA sequence: TGCAGCGTTCTTGCCCAGGGGAACACTGAAGCTTTCTTT. The rearrangement joins TRBV29-1 to TRBJ1-1; tentative D call: TRBD1 (5 bases). Germline CDR1 reads SQVTM; CDR2 reads ANQGSEA. The CDR3 is 13 residues long. Trimming stripped 5 bases from V and 1 base from J, with 11 bases between.

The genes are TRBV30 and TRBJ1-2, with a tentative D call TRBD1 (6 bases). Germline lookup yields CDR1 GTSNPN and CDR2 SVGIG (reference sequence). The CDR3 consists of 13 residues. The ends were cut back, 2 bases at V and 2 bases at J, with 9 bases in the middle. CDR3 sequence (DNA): TGTGCCTGGAGTTTTGACAGGAACTATGGCTACACCTTC. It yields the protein CAWSFDRNYGYTF.

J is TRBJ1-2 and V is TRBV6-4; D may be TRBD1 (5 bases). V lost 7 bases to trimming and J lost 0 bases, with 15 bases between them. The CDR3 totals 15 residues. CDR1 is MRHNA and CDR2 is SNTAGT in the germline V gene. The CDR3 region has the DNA TGTGCCAGCATCGGGAGGGGAGAAGCTAACTATGGCTACACCTTC. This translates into CASIGRGEANYGYTF.

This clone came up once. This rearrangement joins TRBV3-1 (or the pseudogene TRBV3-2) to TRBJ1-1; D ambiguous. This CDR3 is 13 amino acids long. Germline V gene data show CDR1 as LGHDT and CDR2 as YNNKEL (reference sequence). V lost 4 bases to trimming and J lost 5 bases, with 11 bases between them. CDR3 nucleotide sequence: TGTGCCAGCAGCCCCGACCGGAGGACTGAAGCTTTCTTT. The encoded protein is CASSPDRRTEAFF.

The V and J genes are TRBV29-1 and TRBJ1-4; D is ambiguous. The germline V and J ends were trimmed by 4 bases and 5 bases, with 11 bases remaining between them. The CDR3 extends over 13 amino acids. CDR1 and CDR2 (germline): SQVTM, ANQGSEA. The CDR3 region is CSVGSGINEKLFF. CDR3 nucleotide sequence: TGCAGCGTTGGTTCGGGGATAAATGAAAAACTGTTTTTT.

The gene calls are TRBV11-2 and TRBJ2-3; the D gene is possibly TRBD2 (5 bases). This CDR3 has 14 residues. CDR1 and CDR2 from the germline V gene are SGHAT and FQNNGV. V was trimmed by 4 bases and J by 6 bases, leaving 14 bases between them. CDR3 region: CASSWEGLTDTQYF. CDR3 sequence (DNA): TGTGCCAGCAGCTGGGAAGGACTTACGGATACGCAGTATTTT.

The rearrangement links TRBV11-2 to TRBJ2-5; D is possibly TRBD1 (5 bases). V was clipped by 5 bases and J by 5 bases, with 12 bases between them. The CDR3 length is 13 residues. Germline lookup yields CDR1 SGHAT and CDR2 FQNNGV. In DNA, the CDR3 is TGTGCCAGCAGCCCTGTGACAGTGGAGACCCAGTACTTC. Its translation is CASSPVTVETQYF.

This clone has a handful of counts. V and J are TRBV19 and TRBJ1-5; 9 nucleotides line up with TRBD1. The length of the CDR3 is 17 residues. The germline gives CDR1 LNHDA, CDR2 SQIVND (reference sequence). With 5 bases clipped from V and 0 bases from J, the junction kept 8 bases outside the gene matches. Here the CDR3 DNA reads TGTGCCAGTAGTCCTCAGGACAGGGGCAATAGCAATCAGCCCCAGCATTTT. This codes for CASSPQDRGNSNQPQHF. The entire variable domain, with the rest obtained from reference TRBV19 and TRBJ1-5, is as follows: DGGITQSPKYLFRKEGQNVTLSCEQNLNHDAMYWYRQDPGQGLRLIYYSQIVNDFQKGDIAEGYSVSREKKESFPLTVTSAQKNPTAFYLCASSPQDRGNSNQPQHFGDGTRLSIL.

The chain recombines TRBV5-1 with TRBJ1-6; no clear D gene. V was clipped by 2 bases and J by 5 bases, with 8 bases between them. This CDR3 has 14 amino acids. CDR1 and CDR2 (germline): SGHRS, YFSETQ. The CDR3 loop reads CASSFQRDNSPLHF. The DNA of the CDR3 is TGCGCCAGCAGCTTTCAGCGAGATAATTCACCCCTCCACTTT.

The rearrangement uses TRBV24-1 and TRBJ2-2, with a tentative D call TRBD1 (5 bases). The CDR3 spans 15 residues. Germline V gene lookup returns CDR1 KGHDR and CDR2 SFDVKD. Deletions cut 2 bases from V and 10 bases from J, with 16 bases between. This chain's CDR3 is CATSDYDGRAEELFF. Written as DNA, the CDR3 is TGTGCCACCAGTGATTACGATGGCAGGGCAGAGGAGCTGTTTTTT.

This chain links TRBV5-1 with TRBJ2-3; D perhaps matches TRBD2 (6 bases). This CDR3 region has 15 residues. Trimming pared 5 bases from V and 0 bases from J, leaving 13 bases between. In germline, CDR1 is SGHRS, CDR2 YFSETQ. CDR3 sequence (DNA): TGCGCCAGCAGAGCCCTCGCGGGGAGCACAGATACGCAGTATTTT. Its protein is CASRALAGSTDTQYF.

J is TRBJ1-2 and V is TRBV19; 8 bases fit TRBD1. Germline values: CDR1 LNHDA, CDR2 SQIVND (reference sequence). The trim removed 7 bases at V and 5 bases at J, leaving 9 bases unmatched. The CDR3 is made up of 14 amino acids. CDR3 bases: TGTGCCAGTACGGACAGGGCAAATTATTATGGCTACACCTTC. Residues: CASTDRANYYGYTF.

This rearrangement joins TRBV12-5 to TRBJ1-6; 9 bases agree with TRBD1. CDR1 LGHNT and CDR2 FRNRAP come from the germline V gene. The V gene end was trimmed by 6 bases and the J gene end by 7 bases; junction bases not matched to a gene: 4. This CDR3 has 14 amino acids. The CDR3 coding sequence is TGTGCTAGTGGAATAGGACAGGGGAATTCACCCCTCCACTTT. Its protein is CASGIGQGNSPLHF.

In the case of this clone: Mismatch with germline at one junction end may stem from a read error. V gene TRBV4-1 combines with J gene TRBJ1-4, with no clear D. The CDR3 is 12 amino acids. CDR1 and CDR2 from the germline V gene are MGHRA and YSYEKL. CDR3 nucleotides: TGCGCCAGCAGCGGACGACTAGCACGCCTCAGTTTT. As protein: CASSGRLARLSF.